The T cell receptor (beta chain) described here comes from a study of shared clonotypes between healthy human individuals (dated by TCRdb to 2019 to 2021). About the study as a whole: The cohort included a few men and a couple of women between 18 and 49 years of age. Libraries were prepared and TCR repertoires were sequenced by different laboratories using diverse techniques, in order to increase sequencing depth and limit assay-specific biases. For each donor, CD4 naive and CD4 memory were each run on three plates, CD8 naive on two plates, and CD8 memory on one plate. Each donor's leukapheresis produced roughly between roughly 0.85 and 10 billion PBMCs. Blood TCR repertoires of about five healthy adults were deeply sequenced to estimate repertoire size and the extent of clonotype sharing between individuals. What the study reported, not specific to this receptor: Naive subsets generally had larger estimated clonotype richness than memory subsets did. Only blood was sampled, and tissue TCR repertoires likely differ from those in blood. Across a few donors, about 5.2% of naive CD4, approximately 3.6% of naive CD8, 2.3% of memory CD4, and approximately 0.4% of memory CD8 clonotypes were shared. Pairwise subsampling led to the expectation that sequencing depth would affect the degree of clonotype sharing among donors. The genetic and exposure-history diversity represented was limited by the small number of donors. Even with the large sequencing depth, rarefaction of the sorted-subset datasets indicated that sequencing was incomplete. Clonotypes shared by all four sorted-subset donors showed higher generation probabilities than non-shared clonotypes.

Worth noting for this clone: Its cognate antigen has yet to be identified. Base-call qualities are not available, and no considerably larger clone is one nucleotide away.

The germline V end is reduced by 6 bases and the J end by 7 bases; junction bases left unmatched: 8. The germline V gene provides CDR1 MNHEY and CDR2 SVGAGI. The CDR3 numbers 14 residues from cysteine through phenylalanine. The retained sequence is limited to the CDR3, 42 bases, with the frame set at the first base. Using the deep immunoSEQ assay, TCR CDR3 regions were amplified from genomic DNA by multiplex PCR. For each cell subset, the extracted genomic DNA was distributed evenly across all wells of several immunoSEQ 96-well plates, and each plate served as one replicate. For sorted subsets, around 0.2 ug genomic DNA, equal to approximately 30,000 T cell genomes, was loaded into each replicate PCR. The purified libraries were quantified using a Qubit 3.0 fluorometer, sized with a Bioanalyzer 2100, and then quantified again using the KAPA Library Quantification kit. A separate single-read 150-cycle Illumina NextSeq 550 flow cell was used to sequence each immunoSEQ 96-well plate. Concerning the study's data processing: Because only junctional sequences without quality scores were contained in the immunoSEQ output, filtering matching that applied to full-length reads could not be performed. To assign V/J genes and CDR3, sequences were annotated using PyIR, a Python wrapper for IgBLAST v1.9, with IMGT germline references. Reads with weak V/J assignments (E-value above 1e-6), missing CDR3, stop codons, out-of-frame junctions, or ambiguous translated residues were removed. V3J clonotypes were defined by identical inferred V gene, J gene, and CDR3 amino acid sequence. The percentage overlap between two repertoires was calculated by dividing the number of shared unique clonotypes by the size of the smaller repertoire. Richness of each repertoire was evaluated using RTK rarefaction, the Chao1 estimator, and Recon v2.1 estimates of unobserved clonotypes. Generation probabilities were computed with OLGA for all TCRbeta clonotypes obtained by the gDNA method from several donors. This is the immuneACCESS table as TCRdb keeps it, with only in-frame sequences that have V and J called. A part of the clones is gone; compared with another copy, unresolved V genes explain less than half, and the rest is unexplained. That table furnishes V, J and clone size, whereas the DNA furnished D and trimming. The sample profile shows 1.5 million to 2.5 million clones; less than 95% of them were found once. The ten most abundant clones make up less than 1.5% of the sample.

CD8 naive samples were CD45RO-negative cells positively selected for CCR7, giving a CD45RA+CCR7+ population that excluded TemRA cells. The donors were healthy, HIV-negative adults who had no recently reported acute infections or vaccinations. Every donor was a Caucasian adult living in Nashville, Tennessee, USA. After blood collection by leukapheresis, PBMCs were isolated using Ficoll-Histopaque density gradient centrifugation and then cryopreserved in the vapor phase of liquid nitrogen. Analytical flow cytometry was used to check the purity and quantity of every magnetically sorted T cell population. Genomic DNA was isolated from each sorted fraction and quantified by UV absorbance on a Nanodrop 2000c.

This receptor chain uses TRBV6-5 and TRBJ1-5, and 8 bases in between align with TRBD1. Sequenced: naive CD8+ T cells sorted from blood. In the paper's terms, the cell subset or site label means: CD45RA+CCR7+. The source is a man aged 18 to 29 in good health. The nucleotides are TGTGCCAGCAGCCCGGACAGGGATAAGCAGCCCCAGCATTTT. This codes for CASSPDRDKQPQHF.